The source of this T cell receptor beta chain is a study of identical twins. The CDR3 has 13 amino acids. V lost 5 bases to trimming and J lost 8 bases, with 18 bases between them. Looked up from germline, CDR1 is DFQATT and CDR2 is SNEGSKA (reference sequence). Notes on the study in general: Recombination models fit unrelated individuals' TCR alpha sharing but underestimated twins'. Among beta out-of-frame sequences, excess sharing between twins appeared weaker.

Many counts were recorded for this clonotype. Its antigen remains unidentified. Healthy Caucasians alone served as donors. Unique molecular identifiers were present on cDNA, and template switching added a universal primer site. TCRdb re-analysed the 5' RACE reads in MiXCR, keeping a single row per CDR3 protein. Counted here are about 210,000 distinct CDR3 sequences, about a tenth occurring once; the ten biggest clones make up 5% to 6%. V is TRBV20-1 and J is TRBJ1-2; D uncertain. This TCR derives from a woman younger than 30 in good health. The sample was memory (CD45RO+) T cells sorted from blood. The CDR3 loop reads CSAPPPGLDGYTF. The CDR3, as DNA: TGCAGTGCTCCCCCCCCGGGGTTGGACGGCTACACCTTC.